This paragraph covers one T cell receptor (beta chain) sequence. Its cognate antigen is unknown. This CDR3 region has 15 residues. Germline assignment: CDR1 SEHNR and CDR2 FQNEAQ (reference sequence). V shed 1 base and J shed 2 bases, with 10 bases lying between them. Described treatment: oral pan-JAK inhibitor, 5-10 mg twice daily. This entry belongs to a study of CD8+ T cells in alopecia areata. Study-wide background: Those patients who were treated received oral tofacitinib, which was given at 5 to 10 mg twice daily for moderate-to-severe alopecia areata. Whole-study results and caveats: Sequencing of scalp samples also captures resident alphabeta T cells of normal skin.

Reverse transcription of extracted RNA yielded cDNA, which provided the sequencing template. Produced via immunoSEQ multiplex PCR; TCRdb's table is partial and in-frame only. The repertoire holds a few hundred thousand clones, around three fifths seen once, with roughly 1.6% in the top ten. This clonotype originated in a human donor with alopecia areata. The chain combines TRBV7-9 with TRBJ2-3; D is tentatively TRBD1 or TRBD2 (5 bases each). The sequenced sample was CD4+ T cells sorted from blood, obtained at week 4, from a patient treated with tofacitinib. CDR3: CASSLGGGHTDTQYF. Written as DNA, the CDR3 is TGTGCCAGCAGCTTAGGAGGAGGACACACAGATACGCAGTATTTT.